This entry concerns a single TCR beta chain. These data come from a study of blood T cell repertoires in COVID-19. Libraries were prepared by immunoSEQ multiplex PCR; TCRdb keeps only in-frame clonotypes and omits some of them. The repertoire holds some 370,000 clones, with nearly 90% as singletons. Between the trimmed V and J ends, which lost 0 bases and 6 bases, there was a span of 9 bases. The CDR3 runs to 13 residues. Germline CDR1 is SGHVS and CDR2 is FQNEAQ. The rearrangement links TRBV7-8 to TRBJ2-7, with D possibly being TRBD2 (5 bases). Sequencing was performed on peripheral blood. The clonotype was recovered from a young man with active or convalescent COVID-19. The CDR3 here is CASSLAPGSEQYF. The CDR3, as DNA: TGTGCCAGCAGCTTAGCCCCGGGGTCCGAGCAGTACTTC. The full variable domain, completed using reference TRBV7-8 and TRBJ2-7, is GAGVSQSPRYKVAKRGQDVALRCDPISGHVSLFWYQQALGQGPEFLTYFQNEAQLDKSGLPSDRFFAERPEGSVSTLKIQRTQQEDSAVYLCASSLAPGSEQYFGPGTRLTVT.